This TCR beta chain came from a study of T-cell memory formation after mild COVID-19. The V gene lost 5 bases and the J gene lost 0 bases, with 13 bases spanning the gap. CDR1 is SGHAT, CDR2 FQNNGV, per germline. The CDR3 spans 15 residues. A note on this clonotype: Its antigen is unidentified.

Whole-study results and caveats: Contracting clones localized mainly to CM and EM when CD4+ and mainly to EMRA when CD8+. Clones contracting across day 15 to 85 had a balanced CD4/CD8 profile; later expanding clones leaned CD4+. Whether second-wave clones peaking at day 37 were SARS-CoV-2 specific went unconfirmed.

TCRdb reprocessed the 5' RACE reads via MiXCR and lists one record per CDR3 protein. Of hundreds of thousands of distinct CDR3 sequences in the sample, approximately 21% are singletons; the top ten hold around 9.2%. This receptor was identified in an adult woman who had mild COVID-19 (a few samples of this study predate the infection). Cell type and time point are not known. The chain joins TRBV11-2 to TRBJ2-5; D not resolved. Sequences were obtained from PBMCs or a T cell subset sorted from them (not recorded which). The CDR3: CASSATAMYQETQYF. CDR3 DNA sequence: TGTGCCAGCAGCGCCACAGCCATGTACCAAGAGACCCAGTACTTC.